Given below is one T cell receptor beta chain in context. The antigen remains undetermined. Trimming took 4 bases from V and 0 from J; bases not matched to a gene: 6. CDR3 length: 16 residues. Germline-derived CDR1 and CDR2 are LGHNA and YNFKEQ. After expansion with viral peptide pools in the ViraFEST assay, antigen-specific CD4+ T cells were sequenced. Between days 9 and 10 of culture, CD4+ T cells were separated out. Documented for the person is a PCR-confirmed SARS-CoV-2 infection occurring between March and December 2020. A half-medium replacement with IL-2 medium was carried out on days 3 and 7. This specimen comes from a study of vaccination effects on CD4 cells after COVID-19. Study as a whole: A couple of convalescent patients provided samples 16 days and one week prevaccination. Notes on the study in general: In the study, convalescent patients were few, and early post-infection timepoints were absent.

Data came from immunoSEQ multiplex PCR; TCRdb stores just in-frame clones and leaves some out. Of tens of thousands of clones in the sample, under 80% were seen once. This TCR came from a human donor who had a prior SARS-CoV-2 infection. The sequencing used CD4+ T cells from PBMCs cultured with HIV peptides, collected before COVID-19 vaccination. Subset reported: HIV-1 Nef peptide pool negative control/reference culture. This sequence joins TRBV4-2 and TRBJ1-1; 9 bases agree with TRBD1. The CDR3 reads CASSRGQGDMNTEAFF. In DNA form, the CDR3 reads TGTGCCAGCAGCCGGGGACAGGGAGACATGAACACTGAAGCTTTCTTT.